These 15 T cell receptor beta chains were sequenced from one sample in a study of T cells expressing NK-cell markers. TCRdb reprocessed the 5' RACE reads; each CDR3 protein has one entry and no DNA is given. There are about 460,000 distinct CDR3 sequences in the sample, with under 1.5% held by the top ten. What was sequenced was blood T cells: a sorted CD56 or NKG2C T cell subset, CD4+ or CD8+ T cells, or bulk PBMC T cells (not recorded which). The source of these receptors is a woman aged 45-65 years in good health.

The V gene is TRBV4-1, the J gene TRBJ1-3. The CDR3 sequence is 15 residues long. Germline CDR1 and CDR2: MGHRA and YSYEKL. The CDR3 here is CASSQGMRSGNTIYF.

V and J are TRBV11-3 and TRBJ1-1; checking the TCRdb D call of TRBD1 is not possible without DNA. This CDR3 contains 13 residues. Germline CDR1 reads SGHNT; CDR2 reads YENEEA. The chain's CDR3 is CASSLVARPEAFF.

The chain combines TRBV29-1 with TRBJ2-1; lacking DNA, the TRBD2 call made by TCRdb goes unchecked. From germline, CDR1 is SQVTM and CDR2 ANQGSEA. The CDR3 has 15 residues. This CDR3 reads CSGTNSGRSSDEQFF.

This chain uses TRBV12-3 or TRBV12-4 with TRBJ1-6; TCRdb outputs TRBD1, but without DNA this stays unchecked. The CDR3 is 15 residues long. CDR3 loop: CASSAGTGGNSPLHF.

The chain is built from TRBV14 and TRBJ1-1. The germline gives CDR1 SGHDN, CDR2 FVKESK. This CDR3 is 13 amino acids long. The CDR3 spells CASSPLSGTEAFF.

The V call is TRBV12-3 or TRBV12-4, the J call TRBJ1-4. The CDR3 spans 16 residues. CDR3 in amino acids: CASSMTAGAPHEKLFF.

This chain joins TRBV6-2 or TRBV6-3 and TRBJ2-1. From germline, CDR1 is MNHEY and CDR2 SVGEGT. The CDR3 extends over 11 amino acids. CDR3 region: CASSYGNEQFF.

The chain carries TRBV29-1 and TRBJ2-5; the D gene TCRdb calls, TRBD2, cannot be checked with no DNA. The CDR3 spans 16 residues. Germline V gene lookup returns CDR1 SQVTM and CDR2 ANQGSEA. CDR3 region: CSSGGLAGEVRETQYF.

The chain links TRBV20-1 to TRBJ1-2. This CDR3 contains 12 residues. CDR1 is DFQATT, CDR2 SNEGSKA, per germline (reference sequence). CDR3 residues: CSASSVSGGYTF.

The V gene is TRBV13, the J gene TRBJ2-5. The CDR3 is 12 amino acids. Germline lookup yields CDR1 PRHDT and CDR2 FYEKMQ (reference sequence). CDR3 residues: CASSLWRETQYF. Using reference TRBV13 and TRBJ2-5 for the parts outside the CDR3, the full variable domain is AAGVIQSPRHLIKEKRETATLKCYPIPRHDTVYWYQQGPGQDPQFLISFYEKMQSDKGSIPDRFSAQQFSDYHSELNMSSLELGDSALYFCASSLWRETQYFGPGTRLLVL.

The chain has TRBV28 and TRBJ1-1. There are 12 residues in the CDR3. Germline V lookup: CDR1 MDHEN, CDR2 SYDVKM. The CDR3 loop reads CASSRLNTEAFF.

V is TRBV12-3 or TRBV12-4 and J is TRBJ2-7; the D gene TCRdb calls, TRBD2, cannot be checked with no DNA. This CDR3 is 15 amino acids long. The chain's CDR3 is CASSPPRIRPYEQYF.

V usage is TRBV5-4 and J usage is TRBJ2-1; TCRdb indicates TRBD2, and absent DNA this call remains unverified. CDR3 size: 16 residues. CDR1 and CDR2 from the germline V gene are SGHNT and YYREEE (reference sequence). The CDR3 is CASSEGGSYSYNEQFF. Full variable domain (rest looked up from reference TRBV5-4 and TRBJ2-1): ETGVTQSPTHLIKTRGQQVTLRCSSQSGHNTVSWYQQALGQGPQFIFQYYREEENGRGNFPPRFSGLQFPNYSSELNVNALELDDSALYLCASSEGGSYSYNEQFFGPGTRLTVL.

The rearrangement joins TRBV5-4 to TRBJ2-1; the D call from TCRdb, TRBD2, cannot be confirmed without DNA. The CDR3 length is 14 residues. Germline lookup yields CDR1 SGHNT and CDR2 YYREEE (reference sequence). CDR3 in amino acids: CASRLTSTGDEQFF. The complete variable domain, with remaining parts taken from reference TRBV5-4 and TRBJ2-1, reads ETGVTQSPTHLIKTRGQQVTLRCSSQSGHNTVSWYQQALGQGPQFIFQYYREEENGRGNFPPRFSGLQFPNYSSELNVNALELDDSALYLCASRLTSTGDEQFFGPGTRLTVL.

The chain recombines TRBV20-1 with TRBJ2-3; without DNA, the TCRdb call of TRBD1 cannot be checked. This CDR3 contains 14 residues. Germline CDR1 is DFQATT and CDR2 is SNEGSKA (reference sequence). The CDR3 spells CSATSSGRGDTQYF.